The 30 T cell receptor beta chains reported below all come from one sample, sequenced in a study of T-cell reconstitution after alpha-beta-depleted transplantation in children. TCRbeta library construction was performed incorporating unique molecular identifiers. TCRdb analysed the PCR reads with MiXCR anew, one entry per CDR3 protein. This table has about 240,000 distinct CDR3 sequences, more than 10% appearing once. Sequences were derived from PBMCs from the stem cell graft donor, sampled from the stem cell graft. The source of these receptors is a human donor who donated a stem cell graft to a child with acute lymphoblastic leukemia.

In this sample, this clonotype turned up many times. Written as DNA, the CDR3 is TGTGCCAGCAGGAGCGACGACTACGAGCAGTACTTC. This gives the protein CASRSDDYEQYF. The J gene is TRBJ2-7, the V gene TRBV6-2 or TRBV6-3, with D hard to call. The germline V and J ends were trimmed by 6 bases and 3 bases, with 9 bases remaining between them. This CDR3 comprises 12 residues. Germline V lookup: CDR1 MNHEY, CDR2 SVGEGT.

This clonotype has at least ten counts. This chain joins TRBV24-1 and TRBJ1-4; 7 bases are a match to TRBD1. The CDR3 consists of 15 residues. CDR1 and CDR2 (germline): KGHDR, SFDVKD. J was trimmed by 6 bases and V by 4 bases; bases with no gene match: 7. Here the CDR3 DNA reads TGTGCCACCAGTGACCCGACAGGGATACATGAAAAACTGTTTTTT. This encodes CATSDPTGIHEKLFF.

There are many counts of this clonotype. This chain's CDR3 is CASSFFPGGSDGYTF. The CDR3 bases are TGTGCCAGCAGCTTTTTTCCGGGAGGTAGCGATGGCTACACCTTC. The chain combines TRBV7-2 with TRBJ1-2, with D hard to call. CDR1 is SGHTA, CDR2 FQGNSA, per germline. V was trimmed by 3 bases and J by 6 bases, leaving 17 bases between them. CDR3 length equals 15 residues.

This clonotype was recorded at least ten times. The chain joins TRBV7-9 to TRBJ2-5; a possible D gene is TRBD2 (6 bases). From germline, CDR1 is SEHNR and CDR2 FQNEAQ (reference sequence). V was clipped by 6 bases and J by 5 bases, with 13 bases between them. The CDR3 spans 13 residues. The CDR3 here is CASSWGGRETQYF. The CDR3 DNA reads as TGTGCCAGCAGTTGGGGAGGCCGGGAGACCCAGTACTTC.

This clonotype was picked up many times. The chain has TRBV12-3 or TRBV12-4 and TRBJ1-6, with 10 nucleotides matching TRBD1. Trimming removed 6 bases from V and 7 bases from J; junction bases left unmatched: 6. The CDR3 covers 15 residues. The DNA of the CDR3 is TGTGCCAGCAGATCCGGGACAGGGGAGAATTCACCCCTCCACTTT. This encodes CASRSGTGENSPLHF.

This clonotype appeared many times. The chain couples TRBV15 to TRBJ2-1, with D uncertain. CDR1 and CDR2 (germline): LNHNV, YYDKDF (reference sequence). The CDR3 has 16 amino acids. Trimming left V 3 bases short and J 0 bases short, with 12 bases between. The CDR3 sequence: CATSSESRSSYNEQFF. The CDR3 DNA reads TGTGCCACCAGCAGCGAGTCCAGAAGCTCCTACAATGAGCAGTTCTTC.

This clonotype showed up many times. The CDR3 region is CSAGPRVAMNEQFF. The CDR3 nucleotides read TGCAGTGCCGGGCCCCGAGTAGCGATGAATGAGCAGTTCTTC. The rearrangement uses TRBV20-1 and TRBJ2-1, with D perhaps matching TRBD2 (5 bases). There are 14 residues in the CDR3. CDR1 DFQATT and CDR2 SNEGSKA come from the germline V gene (reference sequence). Trimming shortened V by 6 bases and J by 7 bases, and 19 bases separated the two germline ends.

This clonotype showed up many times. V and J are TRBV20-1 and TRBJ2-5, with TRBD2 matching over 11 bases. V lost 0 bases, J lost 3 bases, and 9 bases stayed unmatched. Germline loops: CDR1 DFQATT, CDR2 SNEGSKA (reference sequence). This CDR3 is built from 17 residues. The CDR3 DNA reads TGCAGTGCTAGAGATGATGTTAGCGGGGGGGTAAAAGAGACCCAGTACTTC. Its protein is CSARDDVSGGVKETQYF.

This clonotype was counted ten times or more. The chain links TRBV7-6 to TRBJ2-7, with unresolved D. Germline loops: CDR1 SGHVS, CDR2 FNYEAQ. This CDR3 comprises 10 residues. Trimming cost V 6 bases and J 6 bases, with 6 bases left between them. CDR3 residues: CASRRVEQYF. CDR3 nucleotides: TGTGCCAGCAGACGGGTCGAGCAGTACTTC.

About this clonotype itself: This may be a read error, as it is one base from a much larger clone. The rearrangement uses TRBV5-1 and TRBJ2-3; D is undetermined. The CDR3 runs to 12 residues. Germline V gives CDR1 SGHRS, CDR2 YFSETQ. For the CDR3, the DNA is TGCGCCAGCGGGGAAGCCACAGATACGCACTATTTT. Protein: CASGEATDTHYF.

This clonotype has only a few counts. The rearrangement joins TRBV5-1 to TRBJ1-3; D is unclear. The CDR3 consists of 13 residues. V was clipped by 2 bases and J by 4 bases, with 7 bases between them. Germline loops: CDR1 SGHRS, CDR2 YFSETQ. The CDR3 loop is CASSFGGGNTIYF. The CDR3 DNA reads TGCGCCAGCAGCTTCGGAGGGGGAAACACCATATATTTT.

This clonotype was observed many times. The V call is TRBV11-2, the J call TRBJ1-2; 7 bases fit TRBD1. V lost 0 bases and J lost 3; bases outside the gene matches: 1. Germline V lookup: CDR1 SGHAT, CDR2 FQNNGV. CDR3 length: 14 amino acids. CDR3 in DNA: TGTGCCAGCAGCTTAGACAGGGGGTACTATGGCTACACCTTC. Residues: CASSLDRGYYGYTF.

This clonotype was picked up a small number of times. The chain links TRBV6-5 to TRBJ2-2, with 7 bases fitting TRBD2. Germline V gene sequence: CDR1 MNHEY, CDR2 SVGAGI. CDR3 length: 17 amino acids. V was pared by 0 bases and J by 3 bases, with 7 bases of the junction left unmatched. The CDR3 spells CASSYSSLAEYTGELFF. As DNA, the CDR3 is TGTGCCAGCAGTTACTCGTCCCTAGCGGAATACACCGGGGAGCTGTTTTTT.

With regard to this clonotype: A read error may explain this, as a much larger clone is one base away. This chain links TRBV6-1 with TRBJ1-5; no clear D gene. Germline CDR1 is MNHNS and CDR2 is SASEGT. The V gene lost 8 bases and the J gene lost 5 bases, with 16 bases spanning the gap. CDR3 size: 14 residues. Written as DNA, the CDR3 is TGTGCCAGCCCTAAGGGAGATGCTTATCAGCCCCAGCATTTT. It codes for CASPKGDAYQPQHF.

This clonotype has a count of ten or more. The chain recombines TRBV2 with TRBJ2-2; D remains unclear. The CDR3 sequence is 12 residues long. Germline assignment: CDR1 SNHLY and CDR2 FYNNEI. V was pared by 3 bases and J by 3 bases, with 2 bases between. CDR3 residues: CASSDDTGELFF. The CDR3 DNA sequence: TGTGCCAGCAGTGACGACACCGGGGAGCTGTTTTTT.

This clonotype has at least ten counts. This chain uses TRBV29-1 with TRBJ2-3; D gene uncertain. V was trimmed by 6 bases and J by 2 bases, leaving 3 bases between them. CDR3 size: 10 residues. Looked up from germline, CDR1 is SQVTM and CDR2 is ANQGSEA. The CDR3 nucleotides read TGCAGCGTCCCCACAGATACGCAGTATTTT. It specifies CSVPTDTQYF.

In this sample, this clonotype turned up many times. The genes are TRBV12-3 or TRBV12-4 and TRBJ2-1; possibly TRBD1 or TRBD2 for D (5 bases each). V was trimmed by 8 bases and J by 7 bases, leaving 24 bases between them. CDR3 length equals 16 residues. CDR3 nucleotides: TGTGCCAGCGATACCTTCCAGGGACGGACCCTAAATGAGCAGTTCTTC. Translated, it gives CASDTFQGRTLNEQFF.

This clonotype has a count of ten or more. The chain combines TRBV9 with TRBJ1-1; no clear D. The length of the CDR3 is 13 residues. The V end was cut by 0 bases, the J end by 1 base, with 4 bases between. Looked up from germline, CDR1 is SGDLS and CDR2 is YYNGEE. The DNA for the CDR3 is TGTGCCAGCAGCGTAGAAGGGAACACTGAAGCTTTCTTT. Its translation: CASSVEGNTEAFF.

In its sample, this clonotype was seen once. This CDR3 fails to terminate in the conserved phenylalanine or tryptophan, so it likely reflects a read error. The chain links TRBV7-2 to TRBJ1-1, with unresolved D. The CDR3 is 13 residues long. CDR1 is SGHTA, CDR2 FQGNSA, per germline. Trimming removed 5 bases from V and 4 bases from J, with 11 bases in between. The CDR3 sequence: CASSLQAPTEAFL. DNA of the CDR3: TGTGCCAGCAGCCTGCAAGCCCCCACTGAAGCTTTCTTG.

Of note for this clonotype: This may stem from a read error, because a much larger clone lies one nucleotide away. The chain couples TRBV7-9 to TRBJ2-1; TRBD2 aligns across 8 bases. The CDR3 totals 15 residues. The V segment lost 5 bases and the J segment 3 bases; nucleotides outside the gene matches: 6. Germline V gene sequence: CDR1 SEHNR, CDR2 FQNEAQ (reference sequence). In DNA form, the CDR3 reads TGTGCCAGCAGCATACCGGGGGGGAACTACAATGAGCAGTTCTTC. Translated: CASSIPGGNYNEQFF.

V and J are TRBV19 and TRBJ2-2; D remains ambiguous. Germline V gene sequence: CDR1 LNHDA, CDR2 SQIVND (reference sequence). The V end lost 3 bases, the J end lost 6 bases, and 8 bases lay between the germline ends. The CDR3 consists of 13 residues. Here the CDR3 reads CASSISYPGELFF. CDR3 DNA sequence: TGTGCCAGTAGTATCTCATATCCCGGGGAGCTGTTTTTT.

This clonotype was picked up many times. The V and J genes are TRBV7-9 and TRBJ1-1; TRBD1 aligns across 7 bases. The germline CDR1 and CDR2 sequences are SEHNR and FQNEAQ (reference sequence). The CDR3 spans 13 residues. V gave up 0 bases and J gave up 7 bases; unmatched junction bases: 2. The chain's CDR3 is CASSLAGTVEAFF. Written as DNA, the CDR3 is TGTGCCAGCAGCTTAGCTGGGACAGTTGAAGCTTTCTTT.

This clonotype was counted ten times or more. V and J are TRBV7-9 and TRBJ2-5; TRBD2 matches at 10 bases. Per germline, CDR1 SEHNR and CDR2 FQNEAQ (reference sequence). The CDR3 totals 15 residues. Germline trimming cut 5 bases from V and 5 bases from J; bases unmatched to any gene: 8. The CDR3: CASSTPLAGQETQYF. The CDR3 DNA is TGTGCCAGCAGCACCCCACTAGCGGGGCAGGAGACCCAGTACTTC.

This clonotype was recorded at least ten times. The CDR3 nucleotides are TGTGCCAGCAGCACCCGACAGGGGCTAAATGAGCAGTTCTTC. This encodes CASSTRQGLNEQFF. The J gene is TRBJ2-1, the V gene TRBV7-6, with 8 bases that match TRBD1. The CDR3 length is 14 residues. The trim removed 5 bases at V and 7 bases at J, leaving 7 bases unmatched. Looked up from germline, CDR1 is SGHVS and CDR2 is FNYEAQ.

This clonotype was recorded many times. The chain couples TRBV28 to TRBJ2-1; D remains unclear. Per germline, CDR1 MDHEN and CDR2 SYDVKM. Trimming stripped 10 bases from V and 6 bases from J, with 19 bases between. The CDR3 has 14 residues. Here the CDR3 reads CATVGSSSGNEQFF. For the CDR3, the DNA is TGTGCCACGGTAGGAAGCAGTTCGGGCAATGAGCAGTTCTTC.

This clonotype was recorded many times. The CDR3 nucleotides are TGTGCCAGCAGCTTAGCCCTACCTAGCGGGAGGGCCCAGTTGGAGTTCTTC. Encoded protein: CASSLALPSGRAQLEFF. This chain uses TRBV7-9 with TRBJ2-1, with 12 bases fitting TRBD2. This CDR3 comprises 17 residues. V shed 0 bases, J shed 14 bases, and the junction held 14 bases outside the gene matches. Germline V CDR1 and CDR2: SEHNR, FQNEAQ (reference sequence).

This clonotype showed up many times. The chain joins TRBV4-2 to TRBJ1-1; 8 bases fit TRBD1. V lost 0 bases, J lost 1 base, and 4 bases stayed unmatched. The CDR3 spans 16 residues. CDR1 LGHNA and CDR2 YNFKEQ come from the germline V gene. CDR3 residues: CASSQERTGWNTEAFF. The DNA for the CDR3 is TGTGCCAGCAGCCAAGAACGGACAGGGTGGAACACTGAAGCTTTCTTT.

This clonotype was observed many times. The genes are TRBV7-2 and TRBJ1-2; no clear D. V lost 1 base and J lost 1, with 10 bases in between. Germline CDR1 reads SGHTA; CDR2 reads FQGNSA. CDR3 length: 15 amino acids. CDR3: CASSLVFRNNYGYTF. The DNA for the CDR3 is TGTGCCAGCAGCTTAGTATTTAGGAATAACTATGGCTACACCTTC.

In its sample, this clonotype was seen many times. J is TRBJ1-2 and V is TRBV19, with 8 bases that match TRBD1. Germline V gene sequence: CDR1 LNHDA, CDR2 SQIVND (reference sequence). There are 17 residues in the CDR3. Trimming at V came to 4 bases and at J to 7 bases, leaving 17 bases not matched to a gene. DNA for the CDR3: TGTGCCAGTAGTACATCACGCCGGGACAGGACAGGATTTGGCTACACCTTC. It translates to CASSTSRRDRTGFGYTF.

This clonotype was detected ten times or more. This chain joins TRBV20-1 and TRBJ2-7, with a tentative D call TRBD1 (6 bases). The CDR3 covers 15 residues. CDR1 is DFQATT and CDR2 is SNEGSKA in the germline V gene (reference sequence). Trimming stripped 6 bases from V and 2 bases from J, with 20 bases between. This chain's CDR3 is CSAMGLDRRAYEQYF. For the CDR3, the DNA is TGCAGTGCCATGGGGCTAGACAGGAGAGCCTACGAGCAGTACTTC.